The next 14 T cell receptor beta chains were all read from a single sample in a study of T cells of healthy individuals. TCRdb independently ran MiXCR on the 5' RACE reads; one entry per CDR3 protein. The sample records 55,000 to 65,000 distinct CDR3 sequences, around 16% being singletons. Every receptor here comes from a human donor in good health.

DNA for the CDR3: TGTGCCAGCATCACTTTTAGCGGGGGGGCCAACGGGGAGCTGTTTTTT. It codes for CASITFSGGANGELFF. The chain carries TRBV7-2 and TRBJ2-2, with 11 bases identical to TRBD2. V was pared by 7 bases and J by 7 bases, with 11 bases of the junction left unmatched. CDR1 and CDR2 from the germline V gene are SGHTA and FQGNSA. The CDR3 covers 16 residues. The variable domain in full, completed from reference TRBV7-2 and TRBJ2-2, reads GAGVSQSPSNKVTEKGKDVELRCDPISGHTALYWYRQSLGQGLEFLIYFQGNSAPDKSGLPSDRFSAERTGGSVSTLTIQRTQQEDSAVYLCASITFSGGANGELFFGEGSRLTVL.

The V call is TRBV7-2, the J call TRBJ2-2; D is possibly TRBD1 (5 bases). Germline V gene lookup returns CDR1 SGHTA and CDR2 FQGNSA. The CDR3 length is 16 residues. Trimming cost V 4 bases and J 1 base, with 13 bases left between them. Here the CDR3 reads CASSSNRPKNTGELFF. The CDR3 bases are TGTGCCAGCAGCTCAAACAGGCCGAAGAACACCGGGGAGCTGTTTTTT.

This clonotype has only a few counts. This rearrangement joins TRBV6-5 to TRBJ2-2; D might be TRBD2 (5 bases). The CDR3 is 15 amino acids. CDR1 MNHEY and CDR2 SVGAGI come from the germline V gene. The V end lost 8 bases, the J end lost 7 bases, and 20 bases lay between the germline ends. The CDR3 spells CASVSGNFEFGELFF. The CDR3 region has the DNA TGTGCCAGCGTTTCGGGGAATTTCGAATTCGGGGAGCTGTTTTTT.

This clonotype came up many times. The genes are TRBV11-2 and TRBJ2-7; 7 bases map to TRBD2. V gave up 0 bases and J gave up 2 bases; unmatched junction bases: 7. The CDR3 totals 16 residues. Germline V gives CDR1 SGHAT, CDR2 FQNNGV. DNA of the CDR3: TGTGCCAGCAGCTTAGAGCCGGGACTAACTGCCTACGAGCAGTACTTC. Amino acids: CASSLEPGLTAYEQYF.

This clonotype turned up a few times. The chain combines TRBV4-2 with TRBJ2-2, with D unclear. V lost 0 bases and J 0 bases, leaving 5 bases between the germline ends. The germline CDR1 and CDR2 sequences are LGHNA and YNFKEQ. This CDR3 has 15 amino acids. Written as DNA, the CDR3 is TGTGCCAGCAGCCAAGATACCCCGAACACCGGGGAGCTGTTTTTT. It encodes CASSQDTPNTGELFF.

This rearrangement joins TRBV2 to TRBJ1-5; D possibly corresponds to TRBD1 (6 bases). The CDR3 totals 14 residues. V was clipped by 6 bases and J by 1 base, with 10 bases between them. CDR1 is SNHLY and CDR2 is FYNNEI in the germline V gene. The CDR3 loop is CASRAGTSNQPQHF. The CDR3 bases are TGTGCCAGCAGAGCAGGGACAAGCAATCAGCCCCAGCATTTT.

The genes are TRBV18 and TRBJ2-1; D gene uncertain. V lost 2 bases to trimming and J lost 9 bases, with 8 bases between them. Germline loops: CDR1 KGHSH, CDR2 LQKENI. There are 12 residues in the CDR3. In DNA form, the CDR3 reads TGTGCCAGCTCACCATCGACGGGTGAGCAGTTCTTC. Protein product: CASSPSTGEQFF.

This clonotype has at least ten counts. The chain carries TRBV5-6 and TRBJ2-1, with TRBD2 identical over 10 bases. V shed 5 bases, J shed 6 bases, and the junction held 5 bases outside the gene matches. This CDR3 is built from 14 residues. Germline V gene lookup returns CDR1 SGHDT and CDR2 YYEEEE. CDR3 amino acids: CASSSKRGGNEQFF. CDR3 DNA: TGTGCCAGCAGTTCCAAGCGGGGGGGCAATGAGCAGTTCTTC.

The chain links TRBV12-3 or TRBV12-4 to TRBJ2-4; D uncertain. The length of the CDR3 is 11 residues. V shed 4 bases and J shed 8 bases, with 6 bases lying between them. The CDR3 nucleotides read TGTGCCAGCAGTTCCCGGGACATTCAGTACTTC. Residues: CASSSRDIQYF.

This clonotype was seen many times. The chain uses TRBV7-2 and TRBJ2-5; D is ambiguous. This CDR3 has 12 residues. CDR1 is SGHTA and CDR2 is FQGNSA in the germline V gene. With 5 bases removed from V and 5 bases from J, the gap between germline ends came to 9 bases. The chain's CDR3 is CASSLISETQYF. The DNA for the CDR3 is TGTGCCAGCAGCCTCATTTCTGAGACCCAGTACTTC.

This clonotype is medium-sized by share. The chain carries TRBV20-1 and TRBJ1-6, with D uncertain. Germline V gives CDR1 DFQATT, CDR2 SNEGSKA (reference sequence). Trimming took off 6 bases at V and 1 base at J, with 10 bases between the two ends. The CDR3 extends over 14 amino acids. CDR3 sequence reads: CSAARDSYNSPLHF. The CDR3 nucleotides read TGCAGTGCGGCCCGAGATTCCTATAATTCACCCCTCCACTTT.

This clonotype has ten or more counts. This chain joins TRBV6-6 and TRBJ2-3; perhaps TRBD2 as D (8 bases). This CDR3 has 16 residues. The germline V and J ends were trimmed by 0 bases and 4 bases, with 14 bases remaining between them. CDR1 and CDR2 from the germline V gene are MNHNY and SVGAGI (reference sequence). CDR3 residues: CASSYSGRGRADTQYF. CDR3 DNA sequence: TGTGCCAGCAGTTACTCCGGGAGGGGGCGCGCAGATACGCAGTATTTT.

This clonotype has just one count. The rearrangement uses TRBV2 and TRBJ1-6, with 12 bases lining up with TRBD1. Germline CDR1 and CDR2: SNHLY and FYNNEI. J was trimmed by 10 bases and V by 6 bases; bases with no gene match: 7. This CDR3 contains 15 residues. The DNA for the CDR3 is TGTGCCAGCAGAAGCAGCGGGACAGGGGGCTCACCCCTCCACTTT. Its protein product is CASRSSGTGGSPLHF.

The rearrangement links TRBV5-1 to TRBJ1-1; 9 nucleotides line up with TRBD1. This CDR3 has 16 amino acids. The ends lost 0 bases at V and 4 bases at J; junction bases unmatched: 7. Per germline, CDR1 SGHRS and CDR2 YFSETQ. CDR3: CASSLGSGQGSTEAFF. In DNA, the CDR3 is TGCGCCAGCAGCTTGGGTTCGGGACAGGGATCCACTGAAGCTTTCTTT.